This TCR beta chain was found in a study of T cells in women clearing cervical HPV infection. The wider study: No precancer developed; the control's incident HPV16 infection cleared within 12 months.

The CDR3 has 16 residues. The V gene's germline CDR1 is PRHDT and CDR2 FYEKMQ (reference sequence). Losses at the gene ends were 3 bases for V and 0 bases for J; bases not matched to a gene: 2. Findings of the study overall: TRBV6-7 abundance was lower in cases than controls (roughly 0.11% versus 0.16%). CIN3+ cases had significantly higher TCR repertoire richness than controls, but evenness did not differ. Richness plus V gene abundances separated cases from controls with AUC 0.8 to 0.85.

Sequenced by immunoSEQ multiplex PCR; TCRdb stores in-frame clones only, minus some. The ten most abundant clones cover under 40% of a sample with around 46,000 clones. For this clone: Its matching antigen is unknown. The DNA ends 3 residues before the CDR3 does, and the rest of the CDR3 is filled in from the germline J gene.

J is TRBJ2-6 and V is TRBV13, with TRBD1 matching 7 bases. The specimen was blood buffy coat. This TCR came from a woman aged 18 to 75 with a cervical HPV16 infection that either progressed to CIN3+ or cleared (not recorded which). The part of the CDR3 DNA that was read is TGTGCCAGCAGCTTGGGACAGATCTCTGGGGCCAACGTC. Amino acids: CASSLGQISGANV. The whole CDR3 region reads CASSLGQISGANVLTF.